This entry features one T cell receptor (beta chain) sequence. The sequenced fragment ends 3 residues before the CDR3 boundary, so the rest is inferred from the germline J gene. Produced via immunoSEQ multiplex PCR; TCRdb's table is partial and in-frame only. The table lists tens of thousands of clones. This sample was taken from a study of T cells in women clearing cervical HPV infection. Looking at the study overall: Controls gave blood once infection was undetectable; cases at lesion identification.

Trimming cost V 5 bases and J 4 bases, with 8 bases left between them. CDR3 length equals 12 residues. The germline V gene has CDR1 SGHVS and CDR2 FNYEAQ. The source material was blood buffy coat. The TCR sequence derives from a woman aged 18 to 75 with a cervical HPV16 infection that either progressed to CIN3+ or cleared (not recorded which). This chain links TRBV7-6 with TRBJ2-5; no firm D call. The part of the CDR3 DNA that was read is TGTGCCAGCAGCCCCCTAGGAGAGACC. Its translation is CASSPLGET. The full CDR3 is CASSPLGETQYF.